This T cell receptor beta chain was sequenced in a study of blood T cell repertoires in COVID-19. As for the study in general: Some COVID-19 samples were acute and others convalescent; all came from the United States, Italy and Spain. From T cells, B-cell-depleted T cells, or PBMCs came the material, which was cDNA or gDNA.

This clone was counted ten times or more. In the source study's methods: It was from reference gene primer amplification that nucleated cell counts were estimated. Method: immunoSEQ multiplex PCR; TCRdb's copy keeps in-frame clones and lacks some. V, J and clone size were drawn from that table, and D and trimming were deduced from the DNA. This sample yields about 250,000 clones, of which around 88% are seen a single time; approximately 1.3% belongs to the top ten. The CDR3 covers 15 residues. V lost 6 bases, J lost 0 bases, and 6 bases stayed unmatched. Germline assignment: CDR1 MNHEY and CDR2 SVGAGI.

This receptor was identified in an older man with acute or convalescent COVID-19. The sequencing sample was made of peripheral blood. The chain carries TRBV6-5 and TRBJ1-1, with TRBD1 matching over 8 bases. The DNA for the CDR3 is TGTGCCAGCAGCAACGCACAGGGGGTGAACACTGAAGCTTTCTTT. This codes for CASSNAQGVNTEAFF.